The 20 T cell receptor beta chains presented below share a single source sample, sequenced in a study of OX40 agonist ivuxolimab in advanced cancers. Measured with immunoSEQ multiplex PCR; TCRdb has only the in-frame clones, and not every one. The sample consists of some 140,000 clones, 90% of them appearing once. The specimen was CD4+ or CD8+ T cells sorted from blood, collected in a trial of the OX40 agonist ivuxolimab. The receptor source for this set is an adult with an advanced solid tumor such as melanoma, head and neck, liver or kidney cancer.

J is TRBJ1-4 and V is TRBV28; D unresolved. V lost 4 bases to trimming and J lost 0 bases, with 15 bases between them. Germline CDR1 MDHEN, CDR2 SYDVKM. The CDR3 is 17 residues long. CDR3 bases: TGTGCCAGCAGTTCAGCGGGCAGAACTGCAACTAATGAAAAACTGTTTTTT. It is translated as CASSSAGRTATNEKLFF.

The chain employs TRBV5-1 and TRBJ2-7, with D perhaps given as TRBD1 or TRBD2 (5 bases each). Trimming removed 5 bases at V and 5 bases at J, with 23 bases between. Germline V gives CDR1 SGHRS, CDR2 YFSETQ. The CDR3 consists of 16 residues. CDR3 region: CASSSGSMGLRDEQYF. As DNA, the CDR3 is TGCGCCAGCAGTTCGGGGTCCATGGGGCTAAGGGACGAGCAGTACTTC.

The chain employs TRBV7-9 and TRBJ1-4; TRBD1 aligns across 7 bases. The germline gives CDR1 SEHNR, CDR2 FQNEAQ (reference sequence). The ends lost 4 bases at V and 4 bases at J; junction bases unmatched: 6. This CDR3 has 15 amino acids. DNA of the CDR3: TGTGCCAGCAGCTCTGACGGGACAGTTAATGAAAAACTGTTTTTT. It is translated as CASSSDGTVNEKLFF.

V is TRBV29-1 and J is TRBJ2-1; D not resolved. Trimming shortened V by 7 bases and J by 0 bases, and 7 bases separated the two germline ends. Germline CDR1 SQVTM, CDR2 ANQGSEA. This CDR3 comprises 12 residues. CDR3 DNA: TGCAGCGGCCGGAACTCCTACAATGAGCAGTTCTTC. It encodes CSGRNSYNEQFF.

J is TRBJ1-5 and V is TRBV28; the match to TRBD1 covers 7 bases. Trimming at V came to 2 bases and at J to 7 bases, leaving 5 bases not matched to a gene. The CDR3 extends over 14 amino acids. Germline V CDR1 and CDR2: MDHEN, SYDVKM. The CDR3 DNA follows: TGTGCCAGCAGTTTAGGACAGGTTTGGCAGCCCCAGCATTTT. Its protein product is CASSLGQVWQPQHF. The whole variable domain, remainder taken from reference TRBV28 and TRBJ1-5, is DVKVTQSSRYLVKRTGEKVFLECVQDMDHENMFWYRQDPGLGLRLIYFSYDVKMKEKGDIPEGYSVSREKKERFSLILESASTNQTSMYLCASSLGQVWQPQHFGDGTRLSIL.

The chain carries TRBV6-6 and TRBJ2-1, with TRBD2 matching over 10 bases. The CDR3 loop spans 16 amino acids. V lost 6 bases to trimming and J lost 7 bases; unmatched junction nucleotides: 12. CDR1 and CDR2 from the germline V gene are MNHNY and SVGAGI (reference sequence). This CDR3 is CASSLGVAGGVNEQFF. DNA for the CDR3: TGTGCCAGCAGCCTGGGTGTAGCGGGAGGAGTAAATGAGCAGTTCTTC.

The chain's CDR3 is CASSPPGSNNEKLFF. DNA of the CDR3: TGTGCCAGCAGCCCCCCAGGTAGTAATAATGAAAAACTGTTTTTT. The chain uses TRBV7-9 and TRBJ1-4; D remains unclear. V dropped 5 bases and J dropped 4 bases, with 14 bases sitting between them. This CDR3 has 15 residues. CDR1 and CDR2 (germline): SEHNR, FQNEAQ (reference sequence).

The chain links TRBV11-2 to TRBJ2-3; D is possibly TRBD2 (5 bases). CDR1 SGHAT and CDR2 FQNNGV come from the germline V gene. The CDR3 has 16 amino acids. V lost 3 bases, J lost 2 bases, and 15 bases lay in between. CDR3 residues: CASSLAEGRPTDTQYF. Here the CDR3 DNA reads TGTGCCAGCAGCTTGGCCGAGGGAAGGCCCACAGATACGCAGTATTTT.

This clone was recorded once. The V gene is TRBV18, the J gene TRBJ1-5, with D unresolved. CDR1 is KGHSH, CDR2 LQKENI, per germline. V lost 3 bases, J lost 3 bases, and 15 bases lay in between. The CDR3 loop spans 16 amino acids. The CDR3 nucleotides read TGTGCCAGCTCACCCGGTCGGGGAGGCAACAATCAGCCCCAGCATTTT. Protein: CASSPGRGGNNQPQHF.

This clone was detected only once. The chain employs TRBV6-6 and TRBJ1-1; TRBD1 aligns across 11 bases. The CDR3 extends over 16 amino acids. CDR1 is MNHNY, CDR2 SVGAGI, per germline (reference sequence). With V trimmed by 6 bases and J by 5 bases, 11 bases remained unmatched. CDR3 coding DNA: TGTGCCAGCAGCCCCGGGACAGGGGGTCGAAGGACTGAAGCTTTCTTT. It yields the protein CASSPGTGGRRTEAFF.

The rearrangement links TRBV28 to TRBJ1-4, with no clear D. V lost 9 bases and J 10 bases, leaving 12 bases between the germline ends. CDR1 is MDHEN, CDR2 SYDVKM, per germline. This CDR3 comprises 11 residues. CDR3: CASSHQGKLFF. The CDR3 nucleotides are TGTGCCAGTTCACATCAAGGAAAACTGTTTTTT.

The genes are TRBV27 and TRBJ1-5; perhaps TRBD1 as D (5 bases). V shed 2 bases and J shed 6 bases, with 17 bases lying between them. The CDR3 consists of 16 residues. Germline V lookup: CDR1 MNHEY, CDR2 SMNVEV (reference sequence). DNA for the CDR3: TGTGCCAGCAGTTTAAGGGGAGGGTCGATTTCTCAGCCCCAGCATTTT. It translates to CASSLRGGSISQPQHF.

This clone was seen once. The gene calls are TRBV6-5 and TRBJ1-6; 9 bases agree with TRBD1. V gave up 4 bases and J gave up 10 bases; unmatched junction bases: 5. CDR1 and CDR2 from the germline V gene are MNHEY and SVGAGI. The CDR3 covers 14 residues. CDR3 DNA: TGTGCCAGCAGTTGGGGACAGGGTAAATCACCCCTCCACTTT. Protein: CASSWGQGKSPLHF.

The CDR3 DNA follows: TGTGCCAGCAGCTGGGATAACTACGAGCAGTACTTC. It specifies CASSWDNYEQYF. The genes are TRBV5-5 and TRBJ2-7; D not certain. CDR1 is SGHKS and CDR2 is YYEKEE in the germline V gene (reference sequence). The CDR3 runs to 12 residues. Between the trimmed V and J ends, which lost 3 bases and 3 bases, there was a span of 7 bases.

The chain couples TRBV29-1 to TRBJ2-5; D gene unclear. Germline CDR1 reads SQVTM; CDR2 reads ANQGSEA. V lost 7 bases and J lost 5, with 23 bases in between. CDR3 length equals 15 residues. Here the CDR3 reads CSESKSSLTTETQYF. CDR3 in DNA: TGCAGCGAATCGAAGTCCTCTCTTACCACGGAGACCCAGTACTTC.

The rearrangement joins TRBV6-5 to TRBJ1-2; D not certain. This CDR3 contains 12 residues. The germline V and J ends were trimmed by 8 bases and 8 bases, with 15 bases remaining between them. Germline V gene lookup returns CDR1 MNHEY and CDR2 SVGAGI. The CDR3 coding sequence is TGTGCCAGCGGAATACGATACGAGGGCTACACCTTC. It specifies CASGIRYEGYTF.

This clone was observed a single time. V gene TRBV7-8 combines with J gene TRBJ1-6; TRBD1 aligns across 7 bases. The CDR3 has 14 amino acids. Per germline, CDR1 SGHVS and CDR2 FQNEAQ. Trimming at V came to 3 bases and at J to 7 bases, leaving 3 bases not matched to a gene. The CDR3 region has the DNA TGTGCCAGCAGCTTTGGGGACAGAAATTCACCCCTCCACTTT. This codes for CASSFGDRNSPLHF.

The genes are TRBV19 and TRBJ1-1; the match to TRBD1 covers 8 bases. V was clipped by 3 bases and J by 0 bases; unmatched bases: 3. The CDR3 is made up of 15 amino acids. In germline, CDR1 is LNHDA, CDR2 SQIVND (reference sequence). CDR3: CASSIDRGMNTEAFF. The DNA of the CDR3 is TGTGCCAGTAGTATCGACAGGGGAATGAACACTGAAGCTTTCTTT.

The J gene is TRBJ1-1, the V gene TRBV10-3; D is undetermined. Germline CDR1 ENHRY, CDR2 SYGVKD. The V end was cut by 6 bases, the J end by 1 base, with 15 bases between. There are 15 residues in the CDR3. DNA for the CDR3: TGTGCCATCAGACTAAGCCCGACCGGGAACACTGAAGCTTTCTTT. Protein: CAIRLSPTGNTEAFF.

CDR3 amino acids: CASSTKRRGTQYF. CDR3 sequence (DNA): TGTGCCAGCAGTACCAAACGACGGGGTACGCAGTATTTT. The genes are TRBV6-5 and TRBJ2-3, with TRBD2 as a possible D gene (5 bases). Trimming removed 5 bases at V and 8 bases at J, with 14 bases between. This CDR3 region has 13 residues. CDR1 and CDR2 (germline): MNHEY, SVGAGI.